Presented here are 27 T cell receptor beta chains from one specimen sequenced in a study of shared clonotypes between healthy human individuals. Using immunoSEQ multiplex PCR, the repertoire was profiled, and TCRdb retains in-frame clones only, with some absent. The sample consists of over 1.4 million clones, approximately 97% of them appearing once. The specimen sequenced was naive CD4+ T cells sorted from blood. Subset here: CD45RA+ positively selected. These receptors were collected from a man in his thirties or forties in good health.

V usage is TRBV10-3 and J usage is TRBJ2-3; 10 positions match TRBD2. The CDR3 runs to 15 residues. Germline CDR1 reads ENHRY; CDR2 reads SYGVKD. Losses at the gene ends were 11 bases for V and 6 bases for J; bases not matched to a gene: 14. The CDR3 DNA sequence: TGTGCCGCAAAGGGACTAGCGTCTTCCTCGGATACGCAGTATTTT. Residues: CAAKGLASSSDTQYF.

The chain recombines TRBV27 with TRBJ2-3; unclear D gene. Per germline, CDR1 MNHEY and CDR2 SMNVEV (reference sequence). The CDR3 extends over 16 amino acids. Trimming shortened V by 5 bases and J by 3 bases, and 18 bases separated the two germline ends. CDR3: CASSQWTGGATDTQYF. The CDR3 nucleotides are TGTGCCAGCAGTCAATGGACGGGCGGAGCGACAGATACGCAGTATTTT.

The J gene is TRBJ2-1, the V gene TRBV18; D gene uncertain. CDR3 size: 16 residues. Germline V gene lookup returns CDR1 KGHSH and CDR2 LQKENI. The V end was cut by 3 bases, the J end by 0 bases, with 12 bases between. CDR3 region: CASSPRQQSSYNEQFF. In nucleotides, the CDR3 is TGTGCCAGCTCACCTCGGCAGCAAAGCTCCTACAATGAGCAGTTCTTC.

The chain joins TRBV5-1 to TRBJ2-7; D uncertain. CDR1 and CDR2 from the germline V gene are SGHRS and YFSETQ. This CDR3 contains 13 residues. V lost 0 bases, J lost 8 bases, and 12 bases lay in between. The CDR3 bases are TGCGCCAGCAGCTTGGAATTGTCTGATAAGCAGTACTTC. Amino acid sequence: CASSLELSDKQYF.

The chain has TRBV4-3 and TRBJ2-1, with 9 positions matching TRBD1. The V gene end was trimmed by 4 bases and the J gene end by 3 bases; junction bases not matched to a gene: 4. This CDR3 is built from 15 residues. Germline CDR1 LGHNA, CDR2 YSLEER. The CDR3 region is CASSLRDRDYNEQFF. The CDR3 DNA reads TGCGCCAGCAGCCTCCGGGACAGGGACTACAATGAGCAGTTCTTC.

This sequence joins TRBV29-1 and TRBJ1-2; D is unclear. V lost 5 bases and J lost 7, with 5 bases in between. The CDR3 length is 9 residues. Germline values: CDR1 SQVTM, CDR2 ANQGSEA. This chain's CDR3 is CSVQPGYTF. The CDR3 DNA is TGCAGCGTTCAGCCTGGCTACACCTTC.

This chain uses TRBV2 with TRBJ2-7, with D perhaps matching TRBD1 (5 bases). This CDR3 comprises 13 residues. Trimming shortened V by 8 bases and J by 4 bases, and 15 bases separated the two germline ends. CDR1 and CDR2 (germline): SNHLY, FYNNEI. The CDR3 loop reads CASGAEGAYEQYF. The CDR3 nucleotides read TGTGCCAGCGGGGCTGAAGGGGCTTACGAGCAGTACTTC.

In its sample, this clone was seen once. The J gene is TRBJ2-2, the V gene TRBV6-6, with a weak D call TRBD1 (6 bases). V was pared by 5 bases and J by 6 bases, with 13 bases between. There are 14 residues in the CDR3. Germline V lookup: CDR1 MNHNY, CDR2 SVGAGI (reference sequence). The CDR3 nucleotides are TGTGCCAGCAGTCTATTACAGGGTGCCGGGGAGCTGTTTTTT. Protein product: CASSLLQGAGELFF.

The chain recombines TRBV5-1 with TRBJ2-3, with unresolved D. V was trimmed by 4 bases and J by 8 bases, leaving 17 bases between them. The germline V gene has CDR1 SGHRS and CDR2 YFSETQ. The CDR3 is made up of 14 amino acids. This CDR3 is CASSLGRAPGTQYF. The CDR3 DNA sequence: TGCGCCAGCAGCCTCGGACGGGCCCCGGGTACGCAGTATTTT. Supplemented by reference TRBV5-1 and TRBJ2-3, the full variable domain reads KAGVTQTPRYLIKTRGQQVTLSCSPISGHRSVSWYQQTPGQGLQFLFEYFSETQRNKGNFPGRFSGRQFSNSRSEMNVSTLELGDSALYLCASSLGRAPGTQYFGPGTRLTVL.

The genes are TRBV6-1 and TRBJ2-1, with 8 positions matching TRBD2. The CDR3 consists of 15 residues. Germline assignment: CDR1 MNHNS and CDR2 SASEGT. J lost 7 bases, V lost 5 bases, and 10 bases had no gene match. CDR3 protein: CASSFTGTRWNEQFF. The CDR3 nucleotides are TGTGCCAGCAGTTTCACAGGGACTAGGTGGAATGAGCAGTTCTTC.

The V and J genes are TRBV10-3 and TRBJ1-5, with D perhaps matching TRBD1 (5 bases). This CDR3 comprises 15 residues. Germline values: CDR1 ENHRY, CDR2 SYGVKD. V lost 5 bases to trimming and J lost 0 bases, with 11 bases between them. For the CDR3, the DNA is TGTGCCATCAGTAAAACGGGGGATAGCAATCAGCCCCAGCATTTT. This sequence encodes CAISKTGDSNQPQHF.

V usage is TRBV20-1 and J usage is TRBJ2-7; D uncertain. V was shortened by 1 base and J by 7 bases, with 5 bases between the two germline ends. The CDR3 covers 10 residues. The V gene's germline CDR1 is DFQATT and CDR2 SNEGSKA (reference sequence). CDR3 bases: TGCAGTGCTAGAGTGGAAGAGCAGTACTTC. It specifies CSARVEEQYF.

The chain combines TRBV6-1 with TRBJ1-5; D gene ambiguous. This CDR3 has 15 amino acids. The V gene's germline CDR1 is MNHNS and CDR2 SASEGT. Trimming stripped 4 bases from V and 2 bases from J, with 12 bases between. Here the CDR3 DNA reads TGTGCCAGCAGTGTCCTGGCCGGCGGCAATCAGCCCCAGCATTTT. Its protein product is CASSVLAGGNQPQHF.

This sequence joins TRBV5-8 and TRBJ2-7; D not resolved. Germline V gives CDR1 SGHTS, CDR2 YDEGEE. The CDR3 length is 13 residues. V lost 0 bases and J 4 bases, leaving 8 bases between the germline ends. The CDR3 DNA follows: TGTGCCAGCAGCTTGGGCAACCAGTACGAGCAGTACTTC. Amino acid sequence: CASSLGNQYEQYF.

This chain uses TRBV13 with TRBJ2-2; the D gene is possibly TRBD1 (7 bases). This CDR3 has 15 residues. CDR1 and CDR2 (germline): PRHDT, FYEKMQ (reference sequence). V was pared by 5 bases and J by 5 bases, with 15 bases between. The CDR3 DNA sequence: TGTGCCAGCAGCCCAGGGGGGAAAGTAACCGGGGAGCTGTTTTTT. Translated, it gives CASSPGGKVTGELFF. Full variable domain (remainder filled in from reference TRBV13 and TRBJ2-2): AAGVIQSPRHLIKEKRETATLKCYPIPRHDTVYWYQQGPGQDPQFLISFYEKMQSDKGSIPDRFSAQQFSDYHSELNMSSLELGDSALYFCASSPGGKVTGELFFGEGSRLTVL.

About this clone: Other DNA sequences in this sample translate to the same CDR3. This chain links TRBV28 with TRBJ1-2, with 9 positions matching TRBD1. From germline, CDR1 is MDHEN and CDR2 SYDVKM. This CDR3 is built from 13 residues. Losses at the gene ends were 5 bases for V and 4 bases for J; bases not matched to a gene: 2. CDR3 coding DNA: TGTGCCAGCAGTCCGGACAGGGGCTATGGCTACACCTTC. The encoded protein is CASSPDRGYGYTF.

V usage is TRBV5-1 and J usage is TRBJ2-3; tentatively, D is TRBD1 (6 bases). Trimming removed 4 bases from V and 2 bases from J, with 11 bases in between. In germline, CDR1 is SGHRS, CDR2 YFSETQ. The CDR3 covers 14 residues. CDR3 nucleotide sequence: TGCGCCAGCAGCCAGGGGTCCCCCACAGATACGCAGTATTTT. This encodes CASSQGSPTDTQYF.

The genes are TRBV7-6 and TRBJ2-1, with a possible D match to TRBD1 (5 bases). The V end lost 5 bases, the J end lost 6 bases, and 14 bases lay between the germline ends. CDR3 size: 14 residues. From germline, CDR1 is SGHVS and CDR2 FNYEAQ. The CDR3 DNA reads TGTGCCAGCAGCCTCCAAAGGGGCGGCAATGAGCAGTTCTTC. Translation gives CASSLQRGGNEQFF.

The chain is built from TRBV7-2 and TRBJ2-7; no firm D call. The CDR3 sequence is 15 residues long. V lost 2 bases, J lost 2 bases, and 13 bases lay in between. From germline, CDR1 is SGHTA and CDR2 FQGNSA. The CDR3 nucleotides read TGTGCCAGCAGCTTAATATCGAGCAGCCCCTACGAGCAGTACTTC. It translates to CASSLISSSPYEQYF. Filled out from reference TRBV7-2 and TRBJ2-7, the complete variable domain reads GAGVSQSPSNKVTEKGKDVELRCDPISGHTALYWYRQSLGQGLEFLIYFQGNSAPDKSGLPSDRFSAERTGGSVSTLTIQRTQQEDSAVYLCASSLISSSPYEQYFGPGTRLTVT.

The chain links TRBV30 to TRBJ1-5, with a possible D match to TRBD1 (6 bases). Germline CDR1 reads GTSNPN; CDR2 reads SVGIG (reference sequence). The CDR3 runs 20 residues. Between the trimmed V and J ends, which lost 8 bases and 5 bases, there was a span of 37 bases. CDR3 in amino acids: CAPDLWAPLPTDRPYQPQHF. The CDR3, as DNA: TGTGCCCCCGACCTGTGGGCCCCCCTCCCGACCGACAGGCCATATCAGCCCCAGCATTTT.

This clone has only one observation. Here the CDR3 DNA reads TGTGCCAGCAGCCTAAAAATGACAGGGGCCCCGAACACTGAAGCTTTCTTT. This translates into CASSLKMTGAPNTEAFF. The V gene is TRBV2, the J gene TRBJ1-1, with TRBD1 matching over 8 bases. The CDR3 consists of 17 residues. Germline CDR1 SNHLY, CDR2 FYNNEI. V trimming: 6 bases; J trimming: 1 base; junction bases outside the gene matches: 13.

DNA for the CDR3: TGTGCCAGTAGTGAATCGGCACGATACAATGAGCAGTTCTTC. Amino acid sequence: CASSESARYNEQFF. This chain uses TRBV19 with TRBJ2-1; D is undetermined. V lost 5 bases and J lost 4, with 12 bases in between. The V gene's germline CDR1 is LNHDA and CDR2 SQIVND (reference sequence). The CDR3 sequence is 14 residues long.

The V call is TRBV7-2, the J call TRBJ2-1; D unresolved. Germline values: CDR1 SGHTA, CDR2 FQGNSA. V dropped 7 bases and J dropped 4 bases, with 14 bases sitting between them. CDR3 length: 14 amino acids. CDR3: CASTLHPSYNEQFF. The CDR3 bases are TGTGCCAGCACCCTCCATCCCTCGTACAATGAGCAGTTCTTC.

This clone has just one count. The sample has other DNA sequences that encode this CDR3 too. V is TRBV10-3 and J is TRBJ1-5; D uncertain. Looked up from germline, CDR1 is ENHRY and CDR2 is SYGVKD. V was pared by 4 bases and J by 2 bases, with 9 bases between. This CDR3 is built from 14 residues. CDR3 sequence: CAISGDRGNQPQHF. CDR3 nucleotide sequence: TGTGCCATCAGTGGTGATAGGGGCAATCAGCCCCAGCATTTT.

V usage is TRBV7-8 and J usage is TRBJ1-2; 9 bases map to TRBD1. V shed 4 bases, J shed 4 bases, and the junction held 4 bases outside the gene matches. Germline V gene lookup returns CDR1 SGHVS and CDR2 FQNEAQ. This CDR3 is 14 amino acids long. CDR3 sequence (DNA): TGTGCCAGCAGCTACAGGGGGCTTGGCTATGGCTACACCTTC. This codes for CASSYRGLGYGYTF.

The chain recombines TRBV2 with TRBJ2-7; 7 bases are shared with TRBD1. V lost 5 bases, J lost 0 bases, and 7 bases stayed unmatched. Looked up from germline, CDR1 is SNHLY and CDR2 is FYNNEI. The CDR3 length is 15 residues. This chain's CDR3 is CASSKYRGFSYEQYF. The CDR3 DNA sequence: TGTGCCAGCAGTAAGTACAGGGGTTTCTCCTACGAGCAGTACTTC.

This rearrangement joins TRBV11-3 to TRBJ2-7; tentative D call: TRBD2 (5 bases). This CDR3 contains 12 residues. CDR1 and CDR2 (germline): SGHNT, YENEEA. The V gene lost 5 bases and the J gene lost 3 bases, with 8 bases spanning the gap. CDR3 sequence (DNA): TGTGCCAGCAGCCAACTAGGCTACGAGCAGTACTTC. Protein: CASSQLGYEQYF.